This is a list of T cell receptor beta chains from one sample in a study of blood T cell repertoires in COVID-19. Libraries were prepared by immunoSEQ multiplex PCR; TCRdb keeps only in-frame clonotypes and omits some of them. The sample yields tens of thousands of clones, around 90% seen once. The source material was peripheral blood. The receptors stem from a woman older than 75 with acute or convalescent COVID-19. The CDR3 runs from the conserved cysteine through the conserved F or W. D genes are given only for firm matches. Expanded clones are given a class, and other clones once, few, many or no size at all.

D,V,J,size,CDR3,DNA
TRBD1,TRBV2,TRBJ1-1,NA,CASTAGTGLLAFF,TGTGCCAGCACCGCCGGGACAGGGTTATTAGCTTTCTTT
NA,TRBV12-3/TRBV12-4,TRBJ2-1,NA,CASSHRDDEQFF,TGTGCCAGCAGCCACAGGGATGATGAGCAGTTCTTC
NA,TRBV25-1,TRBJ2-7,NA,CASSGGRGWEQYF,TGTGCCAGCAGTGGAGGCAGGGGTTGGGAGCAGTACTTC
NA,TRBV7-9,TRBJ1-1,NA,CASFQQGLNTEAFF,TGTGCCAGCTTCCAACAGGGTTTGAACACTGAAGCTTTCTTT
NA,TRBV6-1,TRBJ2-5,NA,CASSEQRFETQYF,TGTGCCAGCAGTGAACAGCGGTTTGAGACCCAGTACTTC
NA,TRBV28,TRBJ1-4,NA,CASSPGREKLFF,TGTGCCAGCAGTCCTGGGAGGGAAAAACTGTTTTTT
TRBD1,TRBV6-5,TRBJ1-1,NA,CASSSGQANTEAFF,TGTGCCAGCAGTTCCGGACAGGCAAACACTGAAGCTTTCTTT
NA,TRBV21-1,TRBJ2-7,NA,CASSNMELGHEQYF,TGTGCCAGCAGCAACATGGAGTTGGGGCACGAGCAGTACTTC
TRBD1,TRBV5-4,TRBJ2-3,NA,CASSPPDRVNTQYF,TGTGCCAGCAGCCCCCCCGACAGGGTTAATACGCAGTATTTT
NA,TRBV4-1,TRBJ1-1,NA,CASSPRENTEAFF,TGCGCCAGCAGCCCCCGGGAGAACACTGAAGCTTTCTTT
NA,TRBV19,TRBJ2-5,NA,CASSIARETQYF,TGTGCCAGTAGTATCGCCAGAGAGACCCAGTACTTC
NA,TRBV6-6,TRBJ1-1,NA,CASSLSGAGTEAFF,TGTGCCAGCAGTTTAAGTGGGGCTGGCACTGAAGCTTTCTTT
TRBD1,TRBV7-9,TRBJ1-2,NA,CASSVDRVGGYTF,TGTGCCAGCAGCGTAGACAGGGTCGGTGGCTACACCTTC
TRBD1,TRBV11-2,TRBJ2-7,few,CATGTGSYEQYF,TGTGCCACCGGGACAGGTTCCTACGAGCAGTACTTC
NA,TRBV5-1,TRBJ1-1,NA,CASSLAGNKPNTEAFF,TGCGCCAGCAGTTTGGCGGGGAACAAACCGAACACTGAAGCTTTCTTT
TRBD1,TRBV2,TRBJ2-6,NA,CASSPDRVSGANVLTF,TGTGCCAGCAGCCCGGACAGGGTTTCTGGGGCCAACGTCCTGACTTTC
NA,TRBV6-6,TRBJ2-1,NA,CASSYLADEQFF,TGTGCCAGCAGTTATCTGGCGGATGAGCAGTTCTTC
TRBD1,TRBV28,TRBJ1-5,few,CASSSSAGTGHQPQHF,TGTGCCAGCAGTTCCTCCGCCGGGACAGGGCATCAGCCCCAGCATTTT
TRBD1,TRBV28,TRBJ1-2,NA,CASTGTGGGNYGYTF,TGTGCCAGCACCGGGACAGGGGGCGGGAACTATGGCTACACCTTC
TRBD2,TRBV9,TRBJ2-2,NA,CASSVGGDTGELFF,TGTGCCAGCAGCGTTGGGGGGGACACCGGGGAGCTGTTTTTT
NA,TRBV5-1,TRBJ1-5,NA,CASSLMSPDQPQHF,TGCGCCAGCAGCTTGATGAGTCCCGATCAGCCCCAGCATTTT
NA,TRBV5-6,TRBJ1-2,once,CASSAEVYGYTF,TGTGCCAGCAGCGCGGAGGTCTATGGCTACACCTTC
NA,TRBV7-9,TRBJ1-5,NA,CASSLGRSNQPQHF,TGTGCCAGCAGCTTAGGCAGAAGCAATCAGCCCCAGCATTTT
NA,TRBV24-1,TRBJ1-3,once,CATSDEGNTIYF,TGTGCCACCAGTGATGAGGGAAACACCATATATTTT
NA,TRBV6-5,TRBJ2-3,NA,CASVPDSYTDTQYF,TGTGCCAGCGTTCCTGACAGTTACACAGATACGCAGTATTTT
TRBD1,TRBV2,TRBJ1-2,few,CASRGDRGRMYGYTF,TGTGCCAGCAGGGGGGACAGGGGGCGGATGTATGGCTACACCTTC
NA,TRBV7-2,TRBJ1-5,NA,CASSLASGNQPQHF,TGTGCCAGCAGCTTAGCATCCGGGAATCAGCCCCAGCATTTT
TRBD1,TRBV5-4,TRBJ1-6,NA,CASSLVPGQSNSPLHF,TGTGCCAGCAGCTTGGTGCCGGGACAGAGTAATTCACCCCTCCACTTT
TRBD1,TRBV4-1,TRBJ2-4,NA,CASSQVRTGGLNIQYF,TGCGCCAGCAGCCAAGTAAGGACAGGGGGTTTGAACATTCAGTACTTC
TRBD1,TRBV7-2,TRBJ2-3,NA,CASRRSGGMTDTQYF,TGTGCCAGCAGGCGCTCAGGGGGTATGACAGATACGCAGTATTTT
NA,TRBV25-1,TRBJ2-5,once,CASSEYTGRQETQYF,TGTGCCAGCAGTGAATACACAGGGCGACAAGAGACCCAGTACTTC
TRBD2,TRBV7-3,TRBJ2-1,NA,CASSPSGTSSLGQFF,TGTGCCAGCAGCCCGTCCGGGACTAGCAGTCTGGGGCAGTTCTTC
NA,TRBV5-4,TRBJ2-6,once,CASRVTRGGANVLTF,TGTGCCAGCAGAGTGACCAGGGGTGGGGCCAACGTCCTGACTTTC
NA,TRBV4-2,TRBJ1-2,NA,CASSLLERTGYTF,TGTGCCAGCAGCCTTTTGGAGCGGACGGGCTACACCTTC
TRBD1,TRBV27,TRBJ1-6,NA,CASSLGQANSPLHF,TGTGCCAGCAGTTTAGGACAGGCGAATTCACCCCTCCACTTT
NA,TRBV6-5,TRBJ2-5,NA,CATIKDAGQETQYF,TGTGCCACCATCAAGGACGCGGGGCAAGAGACCCAGTACTTC
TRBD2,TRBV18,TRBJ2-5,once,CASSSRTSGHQETQYF,TGTGCCAGCTCATCCCGGACTAGCGGGCATCAAGAGACCCAGTACTTC
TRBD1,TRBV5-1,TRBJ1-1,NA,CASTVQGQAATEAFF,TGCGCCAGCACCGTCCAAGGACAGGCGGCCACTGAAGCTTTCTTT
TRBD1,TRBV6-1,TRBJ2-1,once,CASSDWDRGKYNEQFF,TGTGCCAGCAGTGACTGGGACAGGGGGAAGTACAATGAGCAGTTCTTC
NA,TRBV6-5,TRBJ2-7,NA,CASCPLGRVSEQYF,TGTGCCAGCTGCCCCCTTGGCAGGGTAAGCGAGCAGTACTTC
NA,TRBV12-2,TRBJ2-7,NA,CASRLASAGGMEQYF,TGTGCAAGTCGCTTAGCATCAGCCGGCGGCATGGAGCAGTACTTC
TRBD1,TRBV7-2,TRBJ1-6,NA,CASSYRTGGNSPLHF,TGTGCCAGCAGCTACAGGACAGGTGGTAATTCACCCCTCCACTTT
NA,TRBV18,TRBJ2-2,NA,CASSLFKGQKNTGELFF,TGTGCCAGCTCACTTTTCAAAGGACAGAAAAACACCGGGGAGCTGTTTTTT
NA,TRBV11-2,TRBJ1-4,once,CASSLSASYRVGNEKLFF,TGTGCCAGCAGCTTAAGCGCTTCCTACAGGGTGGGAAATGAAAAACTGTTTTTT
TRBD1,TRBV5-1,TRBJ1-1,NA,CASSLAGTGPNSEAFF,TGCGCCAGCAGCTTGGCCGGGACAGGCCCGAACAGTGAAGCTTTCTTT
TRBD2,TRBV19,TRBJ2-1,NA,CASSMAGAYNEQFF,TGTGCCAGTAGTATGGCGGGAGCCTACAATGAGCAGTTCTTC
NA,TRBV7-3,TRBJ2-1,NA,CASSRGAPSSYNEQFF,TGTGCCAGCAGCCGCGGGGCTCCGAGCTCCTACAATGAGCAGTTCTTC
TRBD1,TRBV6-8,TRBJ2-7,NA,CASSRTGEAYEQYF,TGTGCCAGCAGCCGGACAGGGGAGGCCTACGAGCAGTACTTC
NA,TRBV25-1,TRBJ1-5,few,CASSESRDQPQHF,TGTGCCAGCAGTGAATCGCGGGATCAGCCCCAGCATTTT
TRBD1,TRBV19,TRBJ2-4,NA,CASSITGTGQIKNIQYF,TGTGCCAGTAGTATCACCGGGACAGGGCAGATCAAAAACATTCAGTACTTC